This TCR beta chain emerged from a study of regulatory T cells in long-lasting Graves disease. Study observations and caveats: Study was limited to peripheral blood, excluding thyroid tissue.

The germline V gene encodes CDR1 LGHDT and CDR2 YNNKEL (reference sequence). The length of the CDR3 is 15 residues. Deletions cut 3 bases from V and 0 bases from J, with 8 bases between. The TCR beta library used iRepertoire HTBI primers with Arm-PCR amplification of CDR3. TCRdb independently ran MiXCR on the multiplex PCR reads; one entry per CDR3 protein. The table lists over 350,000 distinct CDR3 sequences, 15% of them singletons. Ten or more counts support this clonotype. Its target is not known. Regarding time point: newly diagnosed GD, antithyroid drugs for less than 3 months. RNA isolated from PBMCs was used to make the TCR library. An endocrinology department located in Xi'an, China, was where the patients came from. These data are also associated with another study on T cells in Graves' hyperthyroidism and ophthalmopathy.

The source material was peripheral blood mononuclear cells (PBMCs), sampled at new diagnosis, from a patient treated with antithyroid drugs. This receptor was identified in a woman in her forties with Graves disease. The chain uses TRBV3-1 and TRBJ1-4; no firm D call. CDR3 region: CASSQSLATNEKLFF. The CDR3 DNA follows: TGTGCCAGCAGCCAGAGTCTTGCAACTAATGAAAAACTGTTTTTT.